These T cell receptor beta chains were read from a single sample in a study of synovial regulatory T cells in juvenile arthritis. Produced via immunoSEQ multiplex PCR; TCRdb's table is partial and in-frame only. The sample holds 6,000 or so clones. The sequenced sample consisted of Treg cells from blood. The source is a donor between 2 and 35 years old with juvenile idiopathic arthritis. CDR3s include the opening cysteine and the closing phenylalanine or tryptophan. Size tells how often a clone was seen (once, few, many) or the class of an expanded clone, and some rows leave it out.

clone size,V gene,J gene,CDR3 protein
.,TRBV10-2,TRBJ2-5,CASSERGWWLSETQYF
.,TRBV2,TRBJ2-7,CASSLGLGEQYF
.,TRBV7-9,TRBJ2-3,CASSLGSWDRGRRNTQYF
.,TRBV27,TRBJ1-5,CASRDSRGWSNQPQHF
.,TRBV28,TRBJ2-2,CASSFPTSGSHTGELFF
.,TRBV2,TRBJ2-1,CASSADKSSYNEQFF
.,TRBV5-6,TRBJ1-1,CASRGGGTEAFF
.,TRBV29-1,TRBJ1-1,CSVLLDSNTEAFF
.,TRBV7-2,TRBJ1-2,CASEDSLWGEYTF
.,TRBV7-9,TRBJ2-7,CASSLLQGAGEQYF
.,TRBV28,TRBJ2-7,CASNHMWGREQYF
.,TRBV6-6,TRBJ1-1,CASSYSDIEAFF
.,TRBV6-5,TRBJ2-1,CASSTLGEQFF
.,TRBV7-9,TRBJ2-1,CASSLAQVAGIEQFF
.,TRBV5-5,TRBJ1-3,CASSLHLGNPSSRNTIYF
medium-sized,TRBV28,TRBJ1-4,CASSLVRDRGRRGEKLFF
.,TRBV28,TRBJ1-5,CASSFMAKIQPQHF
.,TRBV30,TRBJ1-2,CAWSRQGARGYTF
.,TRBV6-5,TRBJ2-1,CASSRLRTYNEQFF
.,TRBV5-1,TRBJ2-3,CASSLGGHPTDTQYF
.,TRBV7-2,TRBJ2-1,CASSFIHEQFF
medium-sized,TRBV18,TRBJ1-2,CASSSAVITTYGYTF
.,TRBV30,TRBJ2-5,CAWSGYPQETQYF
.,TRBV2,TRBJ1-1,CAGTQGWNTEAFF
.,TRBV6-6,TRBJ1-3,CASSPSQGARGNTIYF
.,TRBV5-1,TRBJ1-1,CASSAREGRANTEAFF
.,TRBV11-1,TRBJ1-1,CASSKGQGGHTEAFF
.,TRBV6-6,TRBJ1-5,CASSSQIRGQGQPQHF
.,TRBV15,TRBJ2-3,CATSRVGGEKQYF
.,TRBV11-2,TRBJ2-1,CASSLSGLARYNEQFF
.,TRBV28,TRBJ1-2,CASSFLAAYGYTF
.,TRBV7-2,TRBJ2-1,CASSSGGLAFHEQFF
.,TRBV7-4,TRBJ2-7,CASSLTYEQYF
.,TRBV19,TRBJ2-1,CASRTRLAGAGEQFF
.,TRBV6-6,TRBJ1-1,CATRGTEAFF
.,TRBV18,TRBJ1-5,CASTRTGNDQPQHF
.,TRBV15,TRBJ2-5,CATRGEFQETQYF
.,TRBV7-8,TRBJ2-7,CASSLRSTVPYEQYF
.,TRBV4-1,TRBJ1-5,CASSPAGTEAQHF
.,TRBV6-1,TRBJ2-5,CASNKATQYF
.,TRBV19,TRBJ2-7,CASSSRTDRHFYEQYF
.,TRBV29-1,TRBJ1-4,CSVYRGQGRDEKLFF
medium-sized,TRBV19,TRBJ1-5,CASKHREVPPQHF
.,TRBV5-4,TRBJ2-7,CASSLGGDSHYPYEQYF
.,TRBV9,TRBJ2-7,CASSVTGAMGEQYF
.,TRBV19,TRBJ2-1,CASSIMDVGYNEQFF
.,TRBV4-1,TRBJ2-1,CASSQEGGTSYNEQFF
.,TRBV6-1,TRBJ2-1,CASSEGLAGAWREQFF